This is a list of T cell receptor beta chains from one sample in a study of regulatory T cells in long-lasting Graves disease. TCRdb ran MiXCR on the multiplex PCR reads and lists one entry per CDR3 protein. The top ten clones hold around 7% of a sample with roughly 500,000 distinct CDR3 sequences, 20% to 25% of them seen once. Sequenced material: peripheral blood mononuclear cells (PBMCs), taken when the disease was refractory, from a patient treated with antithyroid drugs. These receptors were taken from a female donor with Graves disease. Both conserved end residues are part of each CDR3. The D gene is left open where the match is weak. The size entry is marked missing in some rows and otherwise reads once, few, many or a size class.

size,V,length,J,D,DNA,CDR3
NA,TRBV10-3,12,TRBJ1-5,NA,TGTGCCACCTCACCAGGAAATCAGCCCCAACATTTT,CATSPGNQPQHF
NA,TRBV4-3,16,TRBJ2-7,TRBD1,TGCGCCAGCAGCCAAGATCTGGCAGGGGGCATTTACGAGCAGTACTTC,CASSQDLAGGIYEQYF
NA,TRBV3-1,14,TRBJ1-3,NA,TGTGCCAGCACCACGGGACACGGGAGAAACACCATATATTTT,CASTTGHGRNTIYF
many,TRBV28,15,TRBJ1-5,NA,TGTGCCAGCAGACTAGGGAGGGTTAGCAATCAGCCCCAGCATTTT,CASRLGRVSNQPQHF
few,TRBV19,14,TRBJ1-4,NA,TGTGCCAGTGCCCAGGACGTCACTAATGAAAAACTGTTTTTT,CASAQDVTNEKLFF
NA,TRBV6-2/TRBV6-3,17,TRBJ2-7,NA,TGTGCCAGCAGTACGTTGGCCCCGGGACGCTCGATCTACGAGCAGTACTTC,CASSTLAPGRSIYEQYF
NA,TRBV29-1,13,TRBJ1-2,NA,TGCAGCGTTGAAGGAGCAGATAACTATGGCTACACCTTC,CSVEGADNYGYTF
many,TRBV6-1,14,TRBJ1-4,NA,TGTGCCAGCAGTGAAGGTACTATGGACGAAAAACTGTTTTTT,CASSEGTMDEKLFF
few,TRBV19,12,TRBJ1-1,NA,TGTGCCAGCCAGGGTTATAGCACTGAAGCTTTCTTT,CASQGYSTEAFF
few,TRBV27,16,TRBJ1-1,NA,TGTGCCAGCAGCCCGGCGCAGGGTTCCTGGGGCACTGAAGCTTTCTTT,CASSPAQGSWGTEAFF
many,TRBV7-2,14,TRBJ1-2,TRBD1,TGTGCCAGCAGCTCCGGGACAGGGGTACGGGGCTACACCTTC,CASSSGTGVRGYTF
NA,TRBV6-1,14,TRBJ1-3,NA,TGTGCCGCTGGGCCGGCAGGGGCTGGAAACACCATATATTTT,CAAGPAGAGNTIYF
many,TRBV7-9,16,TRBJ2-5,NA,TGTGCCAGCAACCTAGGGATCAGGGCCTTTCAAGAGACCCAGTACTTC,CASNLGIRAFQETQYF
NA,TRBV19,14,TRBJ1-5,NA,TGTGCCAGTAGTATTTTCGGGGGCTTTCAGCCCCAGCATTTT,CASSIFGGFQPQHF
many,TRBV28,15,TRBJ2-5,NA,TGTGCCAGCAGTGATGACAGAAACCTTAGTGAGACCCAGTACTTC,CASSDDRNLSETQYF
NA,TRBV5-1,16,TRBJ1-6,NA,TGCGCCAGCAGCTTGGCCGGGGGCCTTTATAATTCACCCCTCCACTTT,CASSLAGGLYNSPLHF
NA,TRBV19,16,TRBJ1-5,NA,TGTGCCAGTAGTATAGGGGGGCAGGGAGGCAATCAGCCCCAGCATTTT,CASSIGGQGGNQPQHF
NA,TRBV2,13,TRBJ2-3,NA,TGTGCCAGCAGTGATGAATTGGGAGATACGCAGTATTTT,CASSDELGDTQYF
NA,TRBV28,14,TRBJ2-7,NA,TGTGCCAGCAGTTCGCCTCACAGCTCCTACGAGCAGTACTTC,CASSSPHSSYEQYF
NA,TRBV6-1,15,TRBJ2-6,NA,TGTGCCAGCAGTGAAAGCAGGGCTGGGGCCAACGTCCTGACTTTC,CASSESRAGANVLTF
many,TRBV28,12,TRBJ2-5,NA,TGTGCCGGAGGACGGAGCCAAGAGACCCAGTACTTC,CAGGRSQETQYF
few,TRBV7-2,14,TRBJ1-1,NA,TGTGCCAGCAGCGAGGGGGGGGCGAGCACTGAAGCTTTCTTT,CASSEGGASTEAFF
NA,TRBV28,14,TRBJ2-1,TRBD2,TGTGCCAGCAGTTTGGGAGTAGCGGGAGTTGAGCAGTTCTTC,CASSLGVAGVEQFF
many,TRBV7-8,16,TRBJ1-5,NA,TGTGCCAGCAGCTATCCTGGGGCATATAGCAATCAGCCCCAGCATTTT,CASSYPGAYSNQPQHF
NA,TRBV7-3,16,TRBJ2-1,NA,TGTGCCAGCAGCGGACATACAGCAGTCTCCTACAATGAGCAGTTCTTC,CASSGHTAVSYNEQFF
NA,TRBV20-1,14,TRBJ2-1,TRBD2,TGCAGTGCCCCGCGGGGGGGCGTAGACAATGAGCAGTTCTTC,CSAPRGGVDNEQFF
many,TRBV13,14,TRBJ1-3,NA,TGTGCCAGCAGCGGCTCGGAATCTGGAAACACCATATATTTT,CASSGSESGNTIYF
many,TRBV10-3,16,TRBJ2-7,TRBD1,TGTGCCATCAGTGATCTAGGGACAGGGGTTTCCTACGAGCAGTACTTC,CAISDLGTGVSYEQYF
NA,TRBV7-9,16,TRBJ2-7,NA,TGTGCCAGCAGCTTAACCCCCCCCGAGGTTCCCTACGAGCAGTACTTC,CASSLTPPEVPYEQYF
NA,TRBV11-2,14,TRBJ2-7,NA,TGTGCCAGCAGCCTAGCGGGGACAGGGGCCGAGCAGTACTTC,CASSLAGTGAEQYF
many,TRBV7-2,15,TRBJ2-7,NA,TGTGCCAGCAGCCGCCTTCTGGCGGGGTCCTACGAGCAGTACTTC,CASSRLLAGSYEQYF
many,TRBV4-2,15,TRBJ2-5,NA,TGTGCCAGCAGCCAAGAGGATCAGGGGGGAGAGACCCAGTACTTC,CASSQEDQGGETQYF
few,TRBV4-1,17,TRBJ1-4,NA,TGCGCCAGCAGCCGGATACACCCGGTTTCGACTAATGAAAAACTGTTTTTT,CASSRIHPVSTNEKLFF
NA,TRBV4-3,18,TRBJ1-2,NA,TGCGCCAGCAGCCAAGACCCAACGACCGGGCCTCTCTCCGGAGGCTACACCTTC,CASSQDPTTGPLSGGYTF
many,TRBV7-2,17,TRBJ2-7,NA,TGTGCCAGCAGCTCCCCTAGGGGGAGTGGAAGGTACTACGAGCAGTACTTC,CASSSPRGSGRYYEQYF
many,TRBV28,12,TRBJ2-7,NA,TGTGCCAGCAAGACACCTGGGTACGAGCAGTACTTC,CASKTPGYEQYF
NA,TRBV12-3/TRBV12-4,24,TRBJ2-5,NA,NA,CASSLQTGGYGYTFGSGGEETQYF